Sequencing of this T cell receptor (beta chain) was carried out in a study of T-cell reconstitution after alpha-beta-depleted transplantation in children. Unique molecular identifiers were built into the TCRbeta library. TCRdb processed the PCR reads anew with MiXCR; each CDR3 protein has one entry. The table lists some 200,000 distinct CDR3 sequences, about 6.3% of them singletons. This clonotype occurred many times. CDR1 is DFQATT and CDR2 is SNEGSKA in the germline V gene (reference sequence). CDR3 size: 13 residues. The ends were cut back, 6 bases at V and 8 bases at J, with 19 bases in the middle.

The receptor's source is a human donor who donated a stem cell graft to a child with Wiskott-Aldrich syndrome. This specimen was PBMCs from the stem cell graft donor, taken from the stem cell graft. The chain links TRBV20-1 to TRBJ1-2, with D perhaps TRBD1 (5 bases). CDR3 sequence: CSADASGLAGYTF. In DNA, the CDR3 is TGCAGTGCAGATGCTTCGGGACTTGCAGGCTACACCTTC.